Included here is one TCR beta chain sequence, with context. There are a few counts of this clonotype. No cognate antigen has been identified for it. No per-base quality is available; no much larger clone lies one base away. This entry comes from a study of response to subunit inactivated influenza vaccine (dated by TCRdb to 2017 to 2018). A note on the overall study: To follow how T cells responded to a trivalent subunit inactivated influenza vaccine, the researchers relied on deep quantitative profiling of the T cell receptor repertoire. Beyond this particular receptor, the publication reports: According to the authors, only a limited number of new T cells may be recruited by each seasonal influenza vaccination.

The method behind the library was RT-PCR. TCRdb records Illumina HiSeq 2500 as the sequencer. Using fastp trimming at Q25 and MiXCR clonotype assembly, TCRdb reanalyzed the public sequencing data and kept in-frame beta chains. Each record represents a unique CDR3 protein, reported with the most common genes and DNA among its rows. The sample table records about 570,000 distinct CDR3 sequences; roughly 12% of these occur just once. 9.5% to 11% of the sample is held by the ten biggest clonotypes. These data also featured in a second study, about T cells expressing NK-cell markers. The second paper states: The TCR beta cDNA libraries were made using 5'RACE template switching, a step that added both a universal primer site and unique molecular identifiers. In sorted CD3+CD56+NKG2C+, CD3+CD56+NKG2C- and CD3+CD56-NKG2C+ T-cell subsets from 8 or 9 donors, TCR beta-chain repertoires were profiled. Seven of the eight sequenced donors were HCMV-seropositive and one was HCMV-seronegative. In several experiments an anti-gammadeltaTCR antibody was added to restrict sorting to alphabetaTCR-expressing T cells. In six donors, the dominant CD3+CD56+NKG2C+ clonotypes were found to rank among the top 10 CD8+ clonotypes and to make up about 1.0-7.0% of CD8+ T cells. Those dominant clonotypes were again the most abundant among CD3+CD56-NKG2C+ cells in four donors, at about 28.3-60.1%. Whether the expanded NKG2C-expressing T cell clones were specific for HCMV antigens was left unclear. The study sequenced eight donors, all healthy volunteers chosen at random: three men and five women. HCMV-specific IgG was detected in serum with a commercial ELISA kit to determine HCMV serostatus. Peripheral blood mononuclear cells were isolated from blood by Ficoll density gradient centrifugation. Bulk peripheral blood T-cell repertoires were additionally sequenced from unsorted PBMC for several donors. cDNA synthesis was primed from the TCR beta constant segment, followed by two successive PCR amplification steps. Sequencing of the libraries produced 2 x 150 bp reads on Illumina HiSeq 2000/2500, MiSeq or NextSeq. MIGEC handled demultiplexing of the reads and grouping by UMI, while MiTCR was used to assemble and quantify clonotypes. To remove erroneous sequences, TCR cDNA sequences were retained only when supported by two or more reads. The tcR package was used for downstream repertoire analysis, and clonotypes were matched across fractions by CDR3 nucleotide sequence plus V segment. Antigen specificity was annotated against VDJdb with VDJmatch, allowing one amino acid substitution in CDR3.

The clonotype comes from a man aged 50 to 60 who received an inactivated influenza vaccine. Donor details come from another sample of the same person, matched by shared clones. This material consisted of PBMCs from blood, taken on the day of vaccination.

The bases are TGCGCCAGCAGCCCGTCTCCTACCTACGAGCAGTACTTC. Its product reads: CASSPSPTYEQYF. The rearranged segments are TRBV4-1 and TRBJ2-7; confidence is insufficient to name the D gene. The junction shows trimming of 4 bases on V and 2 bases on J, plus 9 bases between the germline ends. Reading from cysteine to phenylalanine, the CDR3 counts 13 amino acids. The retained sequence is limited to the CDR3, 39 bases, with the frame set at the first base. Per the germline V gene, MGHRA is the CDR1 and YSYEKL is the CDR2.